Shown below are 10 T cell receptor beta chains from a single sample sequenced in a study of blood T cell repertoires in COVID-19. The table came from immunoSEQ multiplex PCR; TCRdb's copy has only in-frame clones and leaves some out. The repertoire holds 250,000 or so clones, with around 90% as singletons. What was sequenced was PBMCs or T cells enriched from blood (not recorded which). The receptors were sampled from a woman aged 40 to 50 who had been exposed to COVID-19.

The CDR3: CASSQRRDRGAGELFF. CDR3 in DNA: TGTGCCAGCAGCCAGCGCCGGGACAGGGGAGCCGGGGAGCTGTTTTTT. V is TRBV3-1 (or the pseudogene TRBV3-2) and J is TRBJ2-2; 10 bases match TRBD1. From germline, CDR1 is LGHDT and CDR2 YNNKEL (reference sequence). The junction had 7 bases not matched to a gene; V was cut back by 3 bases and J by 6 bases. The length of the CDR3 is 16 residues.

This clone was counted only a few times. V and J are TRBV7-9 and TRBJ2-3; 8 nucleotides match TRBD1. Germline V gene sequence: CDR1 SEHNR, CDR2 FQNEAQ (reference sequence). This CDR3 is 11 amino acids long. V dropped 4 bases and J dropped 9; count of bases not matched to a gene: 0. This chain's CDR3 is CASSWTGTQYF. In DNA, the CDR3 is TGTGCCAGCAGCTGGACAGGGACGCAGTATTTT.

The rearrangement uses TRBV7-9 and TRBJ1-2, with D possibly matching TRBD1 (5 bases). Between the trimmed V and J ends, which lost 2 bases and 6 bases, there was a span of 10 bases. The CDR3 is 13 residues long. CDR1 SEHNR and CDR2 FQNEAQ come from the germline V gene (reference sequence). The CDR3, as DNA: TGTGCCAGCAGCTTATCCACGGGGGATGGCTACACCTTC. Its translation is CASSLSTGDGYTF.

The V call is TRBV3-1 (or the pseudogene TRBV3-2), the J call TRBJ1-5; tentatively, D is TRBD1 (5 bases). The germline V gene encodes CDR1 LGHDT and CDR2 YNNKEL (reference sequence). The CDR3 runs 14 residues. The ends were cut back, 0 bases at V and 6 bases at J, with 9 bases in the middle. In DNA form, the CDR3 reads TGTGCCAGCAGCCAAGAAAGGGGTGCTCAGCCCCAGCATTTT. Encoded protein: CASSQERGAQPQHF.

The chain links TRBV6-5 to TRBJ2-7; 7 bases align to TRBD1. V gave up 7 bases and J gave up 6 bases; unmatched junction bases: 9. Per the germline V gene, CDR1 is MNHEY and CDR2 is SVGAGI. The CDR3 sequence is 13 residues long. The CDR3 DNA follows: TGTGCCAGCACCGCTAGACAGGGATCCGAGCAGTACTTC. Protein: CASTARQGSEQYF.

This clone was seen a handful of times. This chain uses TRBV10-3 with TRBJ1-1, with D perhaps matching TRBD1 (5 bases). Looked up from germline, CDR1 is ENHRY and CDR2 is SYGVKD. CDR3 length: 14 residues. V was shortened by 0 bases and J by 4 bases, with 9 bases between the two germline ends. In nucleotides, the CDR3 is TGTGCCATCAGTGAGTCGGGCGGGACCACTGAAGCTTTCTTT. Translated: CAISESGGTTEAFF.

V usage is TRBV6-6 and J usage is TRBJ2-1; weak D call: TRBD2 (6 bases). Germline-derived CDR1 and CDR2 are MNHNY and SVGAGI (reference sequence). The V end was cut by 0 bases, the J end by 7 bases, with 7 bases between. This CDR3 has 13 residues. DNA for the CDR3: TGTGCCAGCAGTTACTCGACTAGAAATGAGCAGTTCTTC. It translates to CASSYSTRNEQFF.

The chain recombines TRBV4-2 with TRBJ2-3; D is uncertain. Trimming cost V 1 base and J 3 bases, with 8 bases left between them. The CDR3 extends over 14 amino acids. Germline-derived CDR1 and CDR2 are LGHNA and YNFKEQ. The CDR3: CASSQGAETDTQYF. The CDR3 DNA is TGTGCCAGCAGCCAAGGTGCGGAGACAGATACGCAGTATTTT.

The genes are TRBV18 and TRBJ2-1; D not certain. This CDR3 has 13 amino acids. CDR1 is KGHSH, CDR2 LQKENI, per germline. Trimming shortened V by 3 bases and J by 6 bases, and 9 bases separated the two germline ends. The CDR3 region is CASSPASTNEQFF. The CDR3 nucleotides read TGTGCCAGCTCACCCGCCTCTACCAATGAGCAGTTCTTC.

This clone was seen a single time. The V call is TRBV21-1, the J call TRBJ1-6. TRBV21-1 counts as a pseudogene. This CDR3 has 14 amino acids. The CDR3: CASSLPGNNSPLHF. CDR3 nucleotides: TGTGCCAGCAGTCTTCCGGGTAATAATTCACCCCTCCACTTT.